The 8 T cell receptor beta chains below all came from one sample that was sequenced in a study of identical twins. TCRdb reanalysed the 5' RACE reads using MiXCR and keeps one entry per CDR3 protein. The repertoire holds a few hundred thousand distinct CDR3 sequences, with about 24% as singletons. This sample was also put to use in a study of T cells expressing NK-cell markers.

The specimen sequenced was CD4+ T cells sorted from blood. These receptors came from a woman aged 18-29 years in good health.

The rearrangement links TRBV7-2 to TRBJ2-5; D might be TRBD2 (6 bases). The CDR3 is made up of 14 amino acids. The V end lost 1 base, the J end lost 2 bases, and 8 bases lay between the germline ends. Germline-derived CDR1 and CDR2 are SGHTA and FQGNSA. For the CDR3, the DNA is TGTGCCAGCAGCTTAGGGGGACTTCAAGAGACCCAGTACTTC. This translates into CASSLGGLQETQYF.

This chain connects TRBV3-1 to TRBJ2-3, with TRBD2 identical over 13 bases. V lost 0 bases to trimming and J lost 6 bases; unmatched junction nucleotides: 9. The CDR3 sequence is 18 residues long. From germline, CDR1 is LGHDT and CDR2 YNNKEL (reference sequence). DNA of the CDR3: TGTGCCAGCAGCCAAGAACTTGGACTAGCGGGGGTACATGATACGCAGTATTTT. Its protein is CASSQELGLAGVHDTQYF.

This clonotype has just a few counts. The V and J genes are TRBV15 and TRBJ2-3; no firm D call. The V end lost 4 bases, the J end lost 0 bases, and 5 bases lay between the germline ends. Germline assignment: CDR1 LNHNV and CDR2 YYDKDF (reference sequence). The CDR3 is 13 amino acids. CDR3 region: CATSILSTDTQYF. Here the CDR3 DNA reads TGTGCCACCAGCATCTTAAGCACAGATACGCAGTATTTT.

In this sample, this clonotype turned up a few times. The chain combines TRBV4-1 with TRBJ2-7; D might be TRBD1 or TRBD2, each matching 5 bases. V was trimmed by 3 bases and J by 2 bases, leaving 11 bases between them. Germline V CDR1 and CDR2: MGHRA, YSYEKL. CDR3 length: 14 amino acids. CDR3 amino acids: CASSHPGTTYEQYF. In nucleotides, the CDR3 is TGCGCCAGCAGCCACCCCGGGACCACCTACGAGCAGTACTTC.

This clonotype showed up just a few times. J is TRBJ2-7 and V is TRBV10-1; tentative D call: TRBD2 (6 bases). CDR1 is WNHNN and CDR2 is SYGVQD in the germline V gene (reference sequence). Trimming pared 0 bases from V and 0 bases from J, leaving 12 bases between. The CDR3 sequence is 16 residues long. CDR3 sequence (DNA): TGCGCCAGCAGTGAGTCGGCGGGGAAGAGCTCCTACGAGCAGTACTTC. Translating it yields CASSESAGKSSYEQYF.

This clonotype turned up a few times. The chain joins TRBV6-2 or TRBV6-3 to TRBJ1-5; D might be TRBD1 (5 bases). V lost 2 bases to trimming and J lost 6 bases, with 17 bases between them. This CDR3 is 16 amino acids long. Germline lookup yields CDR1 MNHEY and CDR2 SVGEGT. Written as DNA, the CDR3 is TGTGCCAGCAGTTACCACACAACCCAGGGAGGTCAGCCCCAGCATTTT. Its translation is CASSYHTTQGGQPQHF.

The V and J genes are TRBV7-9 and TRBJ2-2; D unresolved. V was trimmed by 7 bases and J by 1 base, leaving 10 bases between them. Germline CDR1 SEHNR, CDR2 FQNEAQ (reference sequence). The CDR3 extends over 14 amino acids. The DNA of the CDR3 is TGTGCCAGCACCGTTACGGAGAACACCGGGGAGCTGTTTTTT. Its translation is CASTVTENTGELFF. Together with reference TRBV7-9 and TRBJ2-2, the CDR3 gives the full variable domain: DTGVSQNPRHKITKRGQNVTFRCDPISEHNRLYWYRQTLGQGPEFLTYFQNEAQLEKSRLLSDRFSAERPKGSFSTLEIQRTEQGDSAMYLCASTVTENTGELFFGEGSRLTVL.

This clonotype was seen more than once but under ten times. The chain carries TRBV12-3 or TRBV12-4 and TRBJ2-3; 11 bases map to TRBD2. The CDR3 runs 17 residues. V lost 3 bases to trimming and J lost 2 bases; unmatched junction nucleotides: 7. The CDR3 sequence: CASSLGLAAVPTDTQYF. In DNA form, the CDR3 reads TGTGCCAGCAGTTTGGGACTAGCGGCGGTTCCCACAGATACGCAGTATTTT.